The 19 T cell receptor beta chains reported below all come from one sample, sequenced in a study of blood T cell repertoires in COVID-19. TCRdb's table, derived via immunoSEQ multiplex PCR, lists solely in-frame clones and lacks some. Of about 250,000 clones in the sample, approximately 80% are singletons; the top ten hold roughly 5.3%. The sample comprised PBMCs or T cells enriched from blood (not recorded which). These receptors were collected from a man aged 40-55 years who had been exposed to COVID-19.

This rearrangement joins TRBV29-1 to TRBJ1-2; possible D gene TRBD1, 5 bases. From germline, CDR1 is SQVTM and CDR2 ANQGSEA. The V and J ends lost 3 bases and 6 bases respectively, with 20 bases between them. The CDR3 is 15 residues long. This CDR3 reads CSVDRDRSADHGYTF. The CDR3 bases are TGCAGCGTTGACAGGGATCGCTCGGCGGATCATGGCTACACCTTC.

V and J are TRBV18 and TRBJ1-5, with D unresolved. The CDR3 runs to 13 residues. V was clipped by 6 bases and J by 4 bases, with 10 bases between them. Per the germline V gene, CDR1 is KGHSH and CDR2 is LQKENI. CDR3 protein: CASSREENQPQHF. CDR3 sequence (DNA): TGTGCCAGCTCGAGGGAGGAAAATCAGCCCCAGCATTTT.

The chain carries TRBV5-4 and TRBJ2-3; D gene ambiguous. The germline V and J ends were trimmed by 3 bases and 2 bases, with 10 bases remaining between them. Germline V gives CDR1 SGHNT, CDR2 YYREEE (reference sequence). CDR3 size: 14 residues. The CDR3 DNA follows: TGTGCCAGCAGCTCCCGGGTAAACACAGATACGCAGTATTTT. Its translation: CASSSRVNTDTQYF.

The rearrangement joins TRBV10-2 to TRBJ1-2; 8 bases fit TRBD1. V lost 6 bases, J lost 6 bases, and 18 bases stayed unmatched. Germline V gene data show CDR1 as WSHSY and CDR2 as SAAADI. The CDR3 is 17 residues long. This CDR3 is CASRAPGTGWSGHGYTF. For the CDR3, the DNA is TGCGCCAGCAGGGCCCCCGGGACAGGCTGGTCCGGACATGGCTACACCTTC.

The chain joins TRBV25-1 to TRBJ1-5; D not certain. Germline V gives CDR1 MGHDK, CDR2 SYGVNS. The CDR3 covers 13 residues. Trimming left V 4 bases short and J 3 bases short, with 7 bases between. The CDR3 sequence is CASSGHTNQPQHF. Here the CDR3 DNA reads TGTGCCAGCAGTGGACACACCAATCAGCCCCAGCATTTT.

This chain joins TRBV18 and TRBJ2-3; D might be TRBD1 (5 bases). Germline V gene data show CDR1 as KGHSH and CDR2 as LQKENI. The CDR3 covers 13 residues. Trimming removed 7 bases from V and 3 bases from J, with 11 bases in between. CDR3 sequence (DNA): TGTGCCAGCTGTCAGGGAATAACAGATACGCAGTATTTT. Protein sequence: CASCQGITDTQYF.

This rearrangement joins TRBV2 to TRBJ2-1; 13 bases are a match to TRBD2. The trim removed 10 bases at V and 6 bases at J, leaving 6 bases unmatched. The CDR3 extends over 14 amino acids. From germline, CDR1 is SNHLY and CDR2 FYNNEI. DNA for the CDR3: TGTGCCACCCGGACTAGCGGGAGTGTCAATGAGCAGTTCTTC. Translated: CATRTSGSVNEQFF.

The chain joins TRBV11-3 to TRBJ1-2; D gene ambiguous. The CDR3 totals 16 residues. V lost 2 bases, J lost 6 bases, and 19 bases lay in between. Germline-derived CDR1 and CDR2 are SGHNT and YENEEA. Here the CDR3 DNA reads TGTGCCAGCAGCTTAAGTAAGGAGAGAGCCTTGAATGGCTACACCTTC. As protein: CASSLSKERALNGYTF.

V gene TRBV5-1 combines with J gene TRBJ2-7; 7 nucleotides align to TRBD2. Trimming cost V 5 bases and J 2 bases; bases outside gene matches: 13. The germline V gene encodes CDR1 SGHRS and CDR2 YFSETQ. This CDR3 region has 16 residues. The CDR3 is CASRSGGSYITYEQYF. CDR3 DNA sequence: TGCGCCAGCAGGTCCGGCGGGAGCTACATTACCTACGAGCAGTACTTC.

The chain combines TRBV19 with TRBJ2-7, with 9 bases identical to TRBD2. The CDR3 spans 13 residues. Looked up from germline, CDR1 is LNHDA and CDR2 is SQIVND (reference sequence). J was trimmed by 2 bases and V by 10 bases; bases with no gene match: 6. The CDR3 region is CATSGTSTYEQYF. In nucleotides, the CDR3 is TGTGCCACCTCGGGGACTAGCACCTACGAGCAGTACTTC.

The chain joins TRBV12-3 or TRBV12-4 to TRBJ1-2; D uncertain. Trimming stripped 4 bases from V and 4 bases from J, with 7 bases between. The CDR3 covers 12 residues. The CDR3: CASSSGAYGYTF. CDR3 sequence (DNA): TGTGCCAGCAGTTCGGGAGCCTATGGCTACACCTTC.

This clone was seen a single time. The chain is built from TRBV10-3 and TRBJ2-3; TRBD2 matches 9 bases. Germline V lookup: CDR1 ENHRY, CDR2 SYGVKD. There are 16 residues in the CDR3. V shed 9 bases, J shed 0 bases, and the junction held 10 bases outside the gene matches. The CDR3, as DNA: TGTGCCATGATCCCAGCGGGAGGAGCTAGCACAGATACGCAGTATTTT. Translating it yields CAMIPAGGASTDTQYF.

V is TRBV3-1 (or the pseudogene TRBV3-2) and J is TRBJ2-3; 10 positions match TRBD2. The CDR3 spans 17 residues. CDR1 LGHDT and CDR2 YNNKEL come from the germline V gene (reference sequence). Trimming took 2 bases from V and 2 from J; bases not matched to a gene: 7. The CDR3 sequence: CASSQLTTSGLTDTQYF. CDR3 in DNA: TGTGCCAGCAGCCAACTTACGACTAGCGGGCTCACAGATACGCAGTATTTT.

V is TRBV7-9 and J is TRBJ1-3, with 7 bases fitting TRBD1. Trimming at V came to 10 bases and at J to 2 bases, leaving 11 bases not matched to a gene. In germline, CDR1 is SEHNR, CDR2 FQNEAQ (reference sequence). The CDR3 spans 15 residues. The CDR3 DNA sequence: TGTGCCACCAGGACCCCAGGGGGTACTGGAAACACCATATATTTT. It is translated as CATRTPGGTGNTIYF.

The V and J genes are TRBV5-6 and TRBJ2-5; 9 bases align to TRBD1. Germline loops: CDR1 SGHDT, CDR2 YYEEEE. V lost 4 bases to trimming and J lost 4 bases; unmatched junction nucleotides: 5. CDR3 length: 14 residues. The CDR3 DNA reads TGTGCCAGCAGCGAACAGGGGGCACGAGAGACCCAGTACTTC. It is translated as CASSEQGARETQYF.

CDR3 loop: CSVGRAREQYF. The CDR3 DNA is TGCAGCGTTGGCAGGGCTCGGGAGCAGTACTTC. This sequence joins TRBV29-1 and TRBJ2-7, with a possible D match to TRBD1 (5 bases). The CDR3 totals 11 residues. Per germline, CDR1 SQVTM and CDR2 ANQGSEA. V was cut by 4 bases and J by 7 bases, with 11 bases left in between.

The rearrangement links TRBV24-1 to TRBJ1-3, with D maybe TRBD1 (6 bases). Trimming shortened V by 7 bases and J by 0 bases, and 12 bases separated the two germline ends. The CDR3 runs to 15 residues. Germline V CDR1 and CDR2: KGHDR, SFDVKD. The CDR3 is CATSGTGYSGNTIYF. The CDR3 DNA reads as TGTGCCACCAGCGGAACAGGGTACTCTGGAAACACCATATATTTT.

This chain links TRBV23-1 with TRBJ1-1; D gene ambiguous. TRBV23-1 is an ORF for which the function is uncertain. The CDR3 spans 12 residues. V lost 6 bases to trimming and J lost 3 bases, with 8 bases between them. CDR3 amino acids: CASRGGDTEAFF. The CDR3 region has the DNA TGCGCCAGCAGAGGCGGGGACACTGAAGCTTTCTTT.

Comment on this clone: Other DNA sequences from this sample encode an identical CDR3 as well. The chain has TRBV5-1 and TRBJ2-7; weak D call: TRBD1 (5 bases). CDR1 and CDR2 from the germline V gene are SGHRS and YFSETQ. V shed 2 bases and J shed 0 bases, with 9 bases lying between them. The CDR3 contains 14 residues. CDR3: CASSLQVSSYEQYF. CDR3 nucleotide sequence: TGCGCCAGCAGCTTACAGGTTAGCTCCTACGAGCAGTACTTC.